Listed below are T cell receptor beta chains from one sample, sequenced in a study of blood T cell repertoires in COVID-19. Clones were sequenced by immunoSEQ multiplex PCR, and TCRdb holds only the in-frame ones, with some missing. Among some 110,000 clones listed, 87% were seen once. Sequenced sample: peripheral blood. The receptors originated from a human donor in a cohort sampled during active COVID-19. Both conserved end residues are part of each CDR3.

CDR3 length	V gene	CDR3 protein
15	TRBV6-5	CASRPPSGRGETQYF
15	TRBV5-4	CASSRGQGGDQPQHF
16	TRBV5-6	CASSYFPSGLNEKLFF
14	TRBV7-3	CASSLGLASDTQYF
14	TRBV5-5	CASSLGLAGETQYF
15	TRBV19	CASRVTGGNTGELFF
16	TRBV5-1	CASSLFSVVGNSPLHF
13	TRBV6-2/TRBV6-3	CASSYSRATEAFF
16	TRBV10-1	CASSDGTSGPWETQYF
15	TRBV7-9	CASSLTLGRGETQYF
15	TRBV6-5	CASNISGGPRDEQYF
13	TRBV7-9	CASNGRANEKLFF
16	TRBV19	CASSPPSFAGNNEQFF
13	TRBV19	CASSQQGYQPQHF
17	TRBV27	CASKNRDSLAGGGEQFF
13	TRBV25-1	CASIGRTGPEAFF
15	TRBV19	CASSSRDRGYNEQFF
15	TRBV7-6	CASSFTGYSSYEQYF
17	TRBV5-1	CASSSRDRDSGANVLTF
14	TRBV6-5	CASSYRRNSYEQYF
13	TRBV11-2	CASSLQGHQPQHF
14	TRBV6-5	CASSYGTGLYEQYF
12	TRBV29-1	CSVSEQGAEAFF
15	TRBV6-1	CASSDHRGPNTEAFF
16	TRBV28	CASNPHGGTAKNIQYF
12	TRBV19	CASTSTNYGYTF
12	TRBV12-3/TRBV12-4	CASRRHSDEQYF
16	TRBV11-2	CASSPKLADSSYEQYF
16	TRBV3-1/TRBV3-2	CASSQDGGLPNYGYTF
13	TRBV18	CASTDRGFTEAFF
12	TRBV7-3	CASSFLNSPLHF
15	TRBV21-1	CASSDWTVAKNIQYF